The entry that follows covers one T cell receptor beta chain sequence. This clonotype was found a few times. This receptor's antigen is unknown. No base quality values were provided; no much bigger clone lies one nucleotide off. These data originate in a study of T-cell reconstitution after alpha-beta-depleted transplantation in children (dated by TCRdb to the mid-2010s). Background for the entire study: Using TCR repertoire profiling, the study quantitatively followed how T-cell immune reconstitution unfolded in children after TCRalphabeta/CD19-depleted allogeneic hematopoietic cell transplantation. General conclusions and limits of the study: The apparently early recovery of alphabetaT-cell counts about two months after transplant reportedly depended on only several hundred rapidly expanded clones that came from non-depleted graft cells. In some patients, the high TCRbeta diversity seen at day 60 was put down to recipient T cells and intrathymic progenitors that had survived conditioning. Hyperexpanded clone frequencies declined over subsequent months; after one year, T-cell counts and TCRbeta diversity were mostly attributed to newly produced T cells.

Library preparation employed PCR. The run used an Illumina HiSeq 2500. TCR libraries were prepared with molecular barcoding, using unique molecular identifiers to normalize TCRbeta repertoire quantification. Starting from the raw public reads, TCRdb applied fastp trimming at Q25, assembled clones with MiXCR and retained in-frame beta chains. Under each unique CDR3 protein, matching rows form one entry showing the most common genes and DNA. The sample table shows 530,000 or so distinct CDR3 sequences, and 25% to 30% are seen once. The ten largest clones take up approximately 33% of the sample. The treatment or condition label, read with the paper, signifies: allogeneic hematopoietic cell transplantation with graft depleted of TCRalphabeta T cells and CD19 B cells. The transplant recipients were children given TCRalphabeta/CD19-depleted allogeneic hematopoietic cell grafts. As encoded in the germline V gene, CDR1 is MNHNS while CDR2 is SASEGT. The cysteine opens and the phenylalanine closes a CDR3 of 15 amino acids. CDR3 DNA only is kept here, 45 bases in frame from base 1. The germline V and J ends show losses of 3 bases and 8 bases respectively, and no gene match explains 8 bases of the junction.

The sample here was PBMCs, taken before TCRalphabeta/CD19-depleted stem cell transplant. The chain is made from TRBV6-1 and TRBJ2-1; 9 bases in between match TRBD1. The sequence was collected from a boy in the first two years of life with Wiskott-Aldrich syndrome, due to receive a stem cell transplant. At the DNA level, the sequence is TGTGCCAGCAGTGATACCGGGACAGGGTGGGATGAGCAGTTCTTC. Its protein reads: CASSDTGTGWDEQFF.